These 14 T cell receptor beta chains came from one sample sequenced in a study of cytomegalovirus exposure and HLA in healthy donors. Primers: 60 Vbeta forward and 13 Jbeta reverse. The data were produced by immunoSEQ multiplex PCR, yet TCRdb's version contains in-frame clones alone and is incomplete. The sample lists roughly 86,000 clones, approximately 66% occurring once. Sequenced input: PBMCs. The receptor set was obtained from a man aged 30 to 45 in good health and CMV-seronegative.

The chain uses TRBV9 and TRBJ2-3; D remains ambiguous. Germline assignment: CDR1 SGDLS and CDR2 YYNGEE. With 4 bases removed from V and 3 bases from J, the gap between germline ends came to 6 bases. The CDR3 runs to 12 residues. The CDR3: CASSPPTDTQYF. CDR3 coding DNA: TGTGCCAGCAGCCCTCCGACAGATACGCAGTATTTT.

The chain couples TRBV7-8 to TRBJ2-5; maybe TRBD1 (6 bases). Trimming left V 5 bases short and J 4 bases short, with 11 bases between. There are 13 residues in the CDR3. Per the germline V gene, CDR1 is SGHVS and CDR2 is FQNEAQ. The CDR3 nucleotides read TGTGCCAGCAGCAGGGGGATAACAGAGACCCAGTACTTC. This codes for CASSRGITETQYF.

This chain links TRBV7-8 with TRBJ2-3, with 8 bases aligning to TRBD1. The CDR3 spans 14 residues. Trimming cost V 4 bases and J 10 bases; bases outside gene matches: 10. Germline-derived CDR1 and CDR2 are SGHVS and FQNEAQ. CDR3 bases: TGTGCCAGCAGCTCCCCGGGTTCGACAGGGGCGCAGTATTTT. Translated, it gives CASSSPGSTGAQYF.

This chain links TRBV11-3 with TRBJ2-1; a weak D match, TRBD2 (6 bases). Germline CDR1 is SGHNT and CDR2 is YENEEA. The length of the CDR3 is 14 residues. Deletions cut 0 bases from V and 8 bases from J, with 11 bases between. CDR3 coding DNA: TGTGCCAGCAGCTTAGATGGTAGCGGTGATGAGCAGTTCTTC. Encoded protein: CASSLDGSGDEQFF.

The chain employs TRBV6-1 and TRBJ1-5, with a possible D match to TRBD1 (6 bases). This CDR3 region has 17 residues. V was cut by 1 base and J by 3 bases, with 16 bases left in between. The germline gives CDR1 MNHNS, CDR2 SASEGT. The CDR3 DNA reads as TGTGCCAGCAGTGAAGTTCACAGGGTAGGGTACAATCAGCCCCAGCATTTT. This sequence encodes CASSEVHRVGYNQPQHF.

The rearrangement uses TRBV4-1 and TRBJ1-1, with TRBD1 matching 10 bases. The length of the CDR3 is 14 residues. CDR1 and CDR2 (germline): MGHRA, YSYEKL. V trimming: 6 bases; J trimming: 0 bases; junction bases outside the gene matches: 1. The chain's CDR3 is CASRDRGLNTEAFF. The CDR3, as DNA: TGCGCCAGCAGGGACAGGGGGTTGAACACTGAAGCTTTCTTT.

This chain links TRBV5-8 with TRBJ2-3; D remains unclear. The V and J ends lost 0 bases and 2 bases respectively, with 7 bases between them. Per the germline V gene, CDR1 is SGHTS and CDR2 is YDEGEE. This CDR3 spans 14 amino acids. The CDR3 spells CASSLGRFTDTQYF. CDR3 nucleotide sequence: TGTGCCAGCAGCTTGGGCAGATTCACAGATACGCAGTATTTT.

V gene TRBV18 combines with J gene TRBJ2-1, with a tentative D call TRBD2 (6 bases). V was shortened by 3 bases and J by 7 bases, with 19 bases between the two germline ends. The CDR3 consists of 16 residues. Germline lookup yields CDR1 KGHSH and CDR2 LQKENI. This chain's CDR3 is CASSPYPGVGSNEQFF. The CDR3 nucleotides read TGTGCCAGCTCACCGTACCCGGGAGTCGGGTCGAATGAGCAGTTCTTC.

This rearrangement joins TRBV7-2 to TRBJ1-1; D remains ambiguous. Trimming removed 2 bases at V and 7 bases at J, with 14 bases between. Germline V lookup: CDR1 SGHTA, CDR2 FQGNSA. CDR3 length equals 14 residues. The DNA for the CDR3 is TGTGCCAGCAGCTTAACCGCCCCGAGGAATGAAGCTTTCTTT. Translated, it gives CASSLTAPRNEAFF.

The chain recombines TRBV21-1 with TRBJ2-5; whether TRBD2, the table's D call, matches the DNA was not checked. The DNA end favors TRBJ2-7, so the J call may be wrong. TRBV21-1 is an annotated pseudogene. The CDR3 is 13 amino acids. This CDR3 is CASSKGSRYEQYF. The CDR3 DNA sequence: TGTGCCAGCAGCAAAGGGTCTCGCTACGAGCAGTACTTC.

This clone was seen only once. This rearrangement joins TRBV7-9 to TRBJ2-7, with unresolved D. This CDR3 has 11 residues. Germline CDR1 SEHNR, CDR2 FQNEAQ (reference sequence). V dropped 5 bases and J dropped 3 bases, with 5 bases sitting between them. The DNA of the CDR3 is TGTGCCAGCAGCCCAGACTACGAGCAGTACTTC. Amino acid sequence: CASSPDYEQYF.

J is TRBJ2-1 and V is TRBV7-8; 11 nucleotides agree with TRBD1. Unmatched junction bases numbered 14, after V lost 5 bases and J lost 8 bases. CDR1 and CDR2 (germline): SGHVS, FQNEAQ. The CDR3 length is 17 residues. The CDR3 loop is CASSVPGTGGHTDEQFF. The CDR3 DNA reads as TGTGCCAGCAGCGTCCCCGGGACAGGGGGTCATACAGATGAGCAGTTCTTC.

The DNA for the CDR3 is TGTGCCAGCAGCTTAGGGCTAGCGAACTCCTACGAGCAGTACTTC. This encodes CASSLGLANSYEQYF. The V call is TRBV5-6, the J call TRBJ2-5, with D perhaps matching TRBD2 (6 bases). Judging by the DNA end, TRBJ2-7 fits better; the J call may be wrong. This CDR3 comprises 15 residues. Germline CDR1 SGHDT, CDR2 YYEEEE.

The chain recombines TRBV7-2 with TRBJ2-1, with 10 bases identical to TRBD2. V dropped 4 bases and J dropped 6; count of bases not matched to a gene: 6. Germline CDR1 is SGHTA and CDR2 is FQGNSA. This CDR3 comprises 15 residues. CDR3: CASSSTSGVSNEQFF. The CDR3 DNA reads TGTGCCAGCAGCTCAACTAGCGGGGTTTCCAATGAGCAGTTCTTC. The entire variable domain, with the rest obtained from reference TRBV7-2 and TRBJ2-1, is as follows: GAGVSQSPSNKVTEKGKDVELRCDPISGHTALYWYRQSLGQGLEFLIYFQGNSAPDKSGLPSDRFSAERTGGSVSTLTIQRTQQEDSAVYLCASSSTSGVSNEQFFGPGTRLTVL.